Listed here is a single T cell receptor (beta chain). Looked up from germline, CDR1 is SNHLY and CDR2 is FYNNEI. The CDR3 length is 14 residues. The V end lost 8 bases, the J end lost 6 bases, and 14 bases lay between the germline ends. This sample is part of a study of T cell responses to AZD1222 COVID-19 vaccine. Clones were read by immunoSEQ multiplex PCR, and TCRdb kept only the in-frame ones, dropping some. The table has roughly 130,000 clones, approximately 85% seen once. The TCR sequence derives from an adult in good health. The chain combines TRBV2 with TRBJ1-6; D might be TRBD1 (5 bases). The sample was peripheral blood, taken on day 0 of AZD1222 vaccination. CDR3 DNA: TGTGCCAGCGAGGAGACAGTTGGTAATTCACCCCTCCACTTT. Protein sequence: CASEETVGNSPLHF.